The subject of this entry is one T cell receptor (beta chain). Different DNA sequences within this sample yield the same CDR3. V gave up 0 bases and J gave up 3 bases, with 5 bases separating them. From germline, CDR1 is KGHSH and CDR2 LQKENI. This CDR3 region has 13 residues. These data belong to a study of technical replicates of blood from a handful of donors. Sequencing was performed with immunoSEQ multiplex PCR; in TCRdb, only in-frame clones are kept and a portion is missing. The top ten clones hold around 4.9% of a sample with about 62,000 clones, around 87% of them seen once. The chain couples TRBV18 to TRBJ2-5; possibly TRBD1 for D (5 bases). The sample comprised PBMCs. The TCR was taken from a human donor in good health. Some clones in this sample may be carry-over from other donors' samples. The CDR3 region is CASSPPGEETQYF. The CDR3 DNA is TGTGCCAGCTCACCACCAGGGGAAGAGACCCAGTACTTC.